Listed below are T cell receptor beta chains from one sample, sequenced in a study of early T cells in non-severe SARS-CoV-2 infection. MiXCR, applied by TCRdb to the 5' RACE reads, yields one record per CDR3 protein. The sample lists approximately 69,000 distinct CDR3 sequences; 10% to 15% were seen once. The sample was whole blood. Receptor source: an adult who was a healthcare worker with PCR-confirmed SARS-CoV-2 infection or an uninfected control (not recorded which). CDR3s include the opening cysteine and the closing phenylalanine or tryptophan. D genes are given only for firm matches. Size is omitted from some rows. Given values are once, few, many or a class for expanded clones.

cdr3_aa: CASSRSPSQETQYF
cdr3_nt: TGTGCCAGCAGCCGATCCCCCAGCCAAGAGACCCAGTACTTC
d_call: -
v_call: TRBV28
clone_size: many
j_call: TRBJ2-5

cdr3_aa: CASSPNRVRGRDEQFF
cdr3_nt: TGTGCCAGCAGCCCAAACAGGGTCAGAGGACGGGATGAGCAGTTCTTC
d_call: -
v_call: TRBV7-3
clone_size: few
j_call: TRBJ2-1

cdr3_aa: CASSRTRGETQYF
cdr3_nt: TGTGCCAGCAGCCGCACTCGGGGGGAGACCCAGTACTTC
d_call: -
v_call: TRBV6-5
clone_size: many
j_call: TRBJ2-5

cdr3_aa: CASSQGTGGTPLHF
cdr3_nt: TGCGCCAGCAGCCAAGGGACAGGCGGTACACCCCTCCACTTT
d_call: TRBD1
v_call: TRBV5-1
clone_size: many
j_call: TRBJ1-6

cdr3_aa: CATSRVAGSYEQYF
cdr3_nt: TGTGCCACCAGCAGAGTAGCGGGATCCTACGAGCAGTACTTC
d_call: TRBD2
v_call: TRBV15
clone_size: few
j_call: TRBJ2-7

cdr3_aa: CASSAMRAGVGNEQFF
cdr3_nt: TGTGCCAGCAGCGCGATGCGAGCGGGAGTAGGTAATGAGCAGTTCTTC
d_call: TRBD2
v_call: TRBV7-2
clone_size: -
j_call: TRBJ2-1

cdr3_aa: CSARDLRPTGETQYF
cdr3_nt: TGCAGTGCTAGAGATTTGCGCCCGACCGGCGAGACCCAGTACTTC
d_call: -
v_call: TRBV20-1
clone_size: few
j_call: TRBJ2-5

cdr3_aa: CASSQVVAGGPDYEQYF
cdr3_nt: TGTGCCAGCAGCCAAGTAGTCGCGGGAGGGCCTGACTACGAGCAGTACTTC
d_call: TRBD2
v_call: TRBV4-2
clone_size: few
j_call: TRBJ2-7

cdr3_aa: CAWSAQGGTEAFF
cdr3_nt: TGTGCCTGGAGTGCGCAGGGAGGCACTGAAGCTTTCTTT
d_call: -
v_call: TRBV30
clone_size: few
j_call: TRBJ1-1

cdr3_aa: CASSLVFNEQFF
cdr3_nt: TGTGCCAGCAGCTTAGTCTTCAATGAGCAGTTCTTC
d_call: -
v_call: TRBV11-3
clone_size: few
j_call: TRBJ2-1

cdr3_aa: CASSQGAYGYTF
cdr3_nt: TGTGCCAGCAGCCAGGGAGCCTATGGCTACACCTTC
d_call: -
v_call: TRBV3-1
clone_size: many
j_call: TRBJ1-2

cdr3_aa: CASSPRKGLETQYF
cdr3_nt: TGTGCCAGCAGCCCACGAAAGGGGTTAGAGACCCAGTACTTC
d_call: -
v_call: TRBV7-3
clone_size: many
j_call: TRBJ2-5

cdr3_aa: CASSLWGAVAKNIQYF
cdr3_nt: TGTGCCAGCAGTCTCTGGGGGGCCGTAGCCAAAAACATTCAGTACTTC
d_call: -
v_call: TRBV12-3/TRBV12-4
clone_size: -
j_call: TRBJ2-4

cdr3_aa: CASPSRSYNEQFF
cdr3_nt: TGTGCCAGCCCATCCCGCTCCTACAATGAGCAGTTCTTC
d_call: -
v_call: TRBV6-1
clone_size: -
j_call: TRBJ2-1

cdr3_aa: CASTGLHSGNTIYF
cdr3_nt: TGTGCCAGTACCGGACTCCACTCTGGAAACACCATATATTTT
d_call: -
v_call: TRBV19
clone_size: -
j_call: TRBJ1-3

cdr3_aa: CASSSRDSSTLDGYTF
cdr3_nt: TGTGCCAGCAGCTCCCGGGACTCCTCCACCTTAGATGGCTACACCTTC
d_call: -
v_call: TRBV5-6
clone_size: few
j_call: TRBJ1-2

cdr3_aa: CASSSADATNEKLFF
cdr3_nt: TGTGCCAGTAGTTCAGCGGACGCAACTAATGAAAAACTGTTTTTT
d_call: -
v_call: TRBV19
clone_size: -
j_call: TRBJ1-4

cdr3_aa: CASSLNNEQFF
cdr3_nt: TGTGCCAGCAGCCTGAACAATGAGCAGTTCTTC
d_call: -
v_call: TRBV5-6
clone_size: few
j_call: TRBJ2-1

cdr3_aa: CSAPGRGNSPLHF
cdr3_nt: TGCAGTGCTCCAGGCCGGGGAAATTCACCCCTCCACTTT
d_call: -
v_call: TRBV20-1
clone_size: -
j_call: TRBJ1-6

cdr3_aa: CASRFGGSGSSGELFF
cdr3_nt: TGTGCCAGCAGATTCGGGGGTAGCGGGAGTAGCGGGGAGCTGTTTTTT
d_call: TRBD2
v_call: TRBV7-6
clone_size: few
j_call: TRBJ2-2